The text below deals with one T cell receptor (beta chain). Its antigen is still unknown. V gave up 5 bases and J gave up 0 bases, with 14 bases separating them. This CDR3 spans 16 amino acids. Germline V gene lookup returns CDR1 SEHNR and CDR2 FQNEAQ (reference sequence). Profiling relied on immunoSEQ multiplex PCR, and the TCRdb table lists in-frame clones only, not all of them. The table has roughly 100,000 clones, more than 95% seen once. The data originate from a study of OX40 agonist ivuxolimab in advanced cancers. Study findings and constraints: Both CD4+ and CD8+ T cell populations in blood had undergone clonal expansion by week 6 at 0.1 to 3.0 mg/kg.

The sequenced sample was CD4+ or CD8+ T cells sorted from blood, obtained in a trial of the OX40 agonist ivuxolimab. The clonotype comes from an adult with an advanced solid tumor such as melanoma, head and neck, liver or kidney cancer. The J gene is TRBJ1-3, the V gene TRBV7-9; D unclear. This CDR3 reads CASSHPRRNSGNTIYF. In DNA form, the CDR3 reads TGTGCCAGCAGCCACCCCAGGAGGAACTCTGGAAACACCATATATTTT.